The 15 T cell receptor beta chains given below trace back to one sample, sequenced in a study of blood T cells in healthy people across ages. Sample-barcoded 5' priming and a J-beta primer mix drove a second PCR of roughly 6 to 12 cycles. MiXCR was run by TCRdb on the 5' RACE reads, yielding one entry per CDR3 protein. The sample shows about 900,000 distinct CDR3 sequences, around 48% of them seen only once. The sequenced material came from blood. These receptors came from a man younger than 45 in good health.

V and J are TRBV20-1 and TRBJ2-5; D not resolved. The DNA end favors TRBJ2-7, so the J call may be wrong. This CDR3 is built from 11 residues. Germline lookup yields CDR1 DFQATT and CDR2 SNEGSKA (reference sequence). The CDR3 region has the DNA TGCAGTGCTGCGCGGAACTACGAGCAGTACTTC. This encodes CSAARNYEQYF.

The chain uses TRBV4-1 and TRBJ1-5; possible D gene TRBD1, 5 bases. V lost 0 bases and J 1 base, leaving 13 bases between the germline ends. The CDR3 has 17 residues. The germline V gene has CDR1 MGHRA and CDR2 YSYEKL. The DNA of the CDR3 is TGCGCCAGCAGCCAAGATCGGAGGGGTCTGAGCAATCAGCCCCAGCATTTT. Its translation is CASSQDRRGLSNQPQHF.

V usage is TRBV12-3 or TRBV12-4 and J usage is TRBJ2-5; possibly TRBD2 for D (7 bases). The V end was cut by 7 bases, the J end by 1 base, with 13 bases between. This CDR3 region has 14 residues. The CDR3 protein is CASTAGAFQETQYF. The CDR3 DNA is TGTGCCAGCACCGCGGGGGCATTCCAAGAGACCCAGTACTTC.

This clonotype was counted many times. This chain joins TRBV3-1 and TRBJ2-7, with D unclear. This CDR3 contains 12 residues. From germline, CDR1 is LGHDT and CDR2 YNNKEL (reference sequence). Trimming took 1 base from V and 6 from J, leaving 7 bases between them. DNA of the CDR3: TGTGCCAGCAGCCAAGGACGGATCGAGCAGTACTTC. Protein: CASSQGRIEQYF.

V and J are TRBV2 and TRBJ1-2; D possibly corresponds to TRBD1 (5 bases). Germline V gene sequence: CDR1 SNHLY, CDR2 FYNNEI. CDR3 length: 12 residues. Trimming cost V 4 bases and J 6 bases, with 9 bases left between them. CDR3 DNA: TGTGCCAGCAGTGGGGGGACGGATGGCTACACCTTC. Translated: CASSGGTDGYTF.

This clonotype occurred a few times. This chain joins TRBV20-1 and TRBJ1-2; 7 bases agree with TRBD1. The CDR3 is made up of 14 amino acids. V lost 5 bases, J lost 1 base, and 7 bases stayed unmatched. CDR1 and CDR2 (germline): DFQATT, SNEGSKA (reference sequence). The CDR3 coding sequence is TGCAGTGCTGAGGGCTACAGGGGTAACTATGGCTACACCTTC. It translates to CSAEGYRGNYGYTF.

The CDR3, as DNA: TGTGCCAGCAGTTTAACCACCAGGGGCCAGCCCCAGCATTTT. Residues: CASSLTTRGQPQHF. The chain employs TRBV28 and TRBJ1-5; D may be TRBD1 (6 bases). CDR1 is MDHEN, CDR2 SYDVKM, per germline. The CDR3 runs 14 residues. V lost 2 bases to trimming and J lost 7 bases, with 12 bases between them.

CDR3 region: CASSDGYYNSPLHF. The CDR3 DNA reads as TGTGCCAGCAGTGACGGATACTATAATTCACCCCTCCACTTT. The V gene is TRBV2, the J gene TRBJ1-6; no definite D call. Per germline, CDR1 SNHLY and CDR2 FYNNEI. This CDR3 comprises 14 residues. Between the trimmed V and J ends, which lost 3 bases and 3 bases, there was a span of 6 bases.

This chain links TRBV7-2 with TRBJ2-4; D is perhaps TRBD2 (6 bases). The germline V and J ends were trimmed by 5 bases and 13 bases, with 24 bases remaining between them. Germline CDR1 and CDR2: SGHTA and FQGNSA. The CDR3 is made up of 15 amino acids. CDR3: CASSLGRGSTTEQYF. DNA for the CDR3: TGTGCCAGCAGCCTCGGACGGGGGAGTACGACGGAGCAGTACTTC.

This clonotype was observed a few times. The genes are TRBV27 and TRBJ2-3; D gene uncertain. The germline gives CDR1 MNHEY, CDR2 SMNVEV (reference sequence). Trimming left V 6 bases short and J 2 bases short, with 9 bases between. The CDR3 spans 13 residues. The DNA for the CDR3 is TGTGCCAGCAGCCGCACAGTCACAGATACGCAGTATTTT. This gives the protein CASSRTVTDTQYF.

This chain links TRBV4-3 with TRBJ2-6; 9 nucleotides match TRBD1. This CDR3 comprises 19 residues. Germline V gene lookup returns CDR1 LGHNA and CDR2 YSLEER. V dropped 4 bases and J dropped 1; count of bases not matched to a gene: 11. The CDR3 here is CASSLRRDRVLSGANVLTF. In nucleotides, the CDR3 is TGCGCCAGCAGCCTGCGCCGGGACAGGGTTTTGTCTGGGGCCAACGTCCTGACTTTC.

The rearrangement links TRBV3-1 to TRBJ2-3; TRBD2 matches 10 bases. The germline CDR1 and CDR2 sequences are LGHDT and YNNKEL (reference sequence). The CDR3 loop spans 16 amino acids. Trimming took 3 bases from V and 5 from J; bases not matched to a gene: 8. CDR3 amino acids: CASSHAASGGIDTQYF. The CDR3 nucleotides are TGTGCCAGCAGCCATGCGGCTAGCGGGGGAATAGATACGCAGTATTTT.

The table lists this clonotype with a few counts. The V call is TRBV4-3, the J call TRBJ2-1; possibly TRBD1 or TRBD2 for D (5 bases each). The V end lost 0 bases, the J end lost 8 bases, and 17 bases lay between the germline ends. The germline gives CDR1 LGHNA, CDR2 YSLEER. The CDR3 contains 16 residues. Written as DNA, the CDR3 is TGCGCCAGCAGCCAAGAAGGATGGGGCAGCGGCCATGAGCAGTTCTTC. Protein product: CASSQEGWGSGHEQFF.

The chain has TRBV10-3 and TRBJ2-5; D not resolved. The germline gives CDR1 ENHRY, CDR2 SYGVKD. Deletions cut 5 bases from V and 0 bases from J, with 7 bases between. The length of the CDR3 is 13 residues. CDR3 region: CAISNLDQETQYF. In DNA, the CDR3 is TGTGCCATCAGTAACCTCGACCAAGAGACCCAGTACTTC.

This rearrangement joins TRBV20-1 to TRBJ1-5; D is unclear. The CDR3 runs 14 residues. The V end was cut by 0 bases, the J end by 2 bases, with 8 bases between. The germline V gene has CDR1 DFQATT and CDR2 SNEGSKA (reference sequence). In DNA form, the CDR3 reads TGCAGTGCTAGAGAGGCCCATTGCAATCAGCCCCAGCATTTT. Its protein is CSAREAHCNQPQHF.